This entry is about one T cell receptor (beta chain). Everyone who took part was roughly 18 to 95 years old, and they came from 20 to 25 US areas. Donors were grouped by their self-reported clinical history. The authors' processing: The authors estimated nucleated cell counts from reference gene primer amplification. This table comes from immunoSEQ multiplex PCR, and its TCRdb copy is limited to in-frame clones, with some not included. V, J and clone size were drawn from that table, and D and trimming were deduced from the DNA. The table includes around 250,000 clones, over 75% detected once. This sample was taken from a study of blood T cell repertoires in COVID-19. Study overall: Acute-phase and convalescent COVID-19 samples originated in the United States, Italy and Spain.

Germline-derived CDR1 and CDR2 are MNHEY and SVGEGT. Unmatched junction bases numbered 6, after V lost 2 bases and J lost 3 bases. The CDR3 length is 16 residues. Sequencing was performed on PBMCs or T cells enriched from blood (not recorded which). This sequence joins TRBV6-2 or TRBV6-3 and TRBJ1-5; 8 bases agree with TRBD1. This receptor was obtained from a woman aged 50 to 60 who had recovered from COVID-19. In DNA form, the CDR3 reads TGTGCCAGCAGTTACGGCCCAGGGGGCAACAATCAGCCCCAGCATTTT. Its protein product is CASSYGPGGNNQPQHF.